Sequencing of this T cell receptor (beta chain) was carried out in a study of T cells in Graves' hyperthyroidism and ophthalmopathy. Study-wide background: Upon initial diagnosis and before any treatment, peripheral blood was collected.

Findings of the study overall: Ophthalmopathy could be told apart from stable hyperthyroidism with a 13 V-J model.

The CDR3 is 15 amino acids. Germline V lookup: CDR1 MNHNS, CDR2 SASEGT. TCR beta CDR3 sequences were amplified from RNA transcripts. With the HTBI primer set, the TCR CDR3 went through a first round of RT-PCR. TCRdb reprocessed the multiplex PCR reads via MiXCR and lists one record per CDR3 protein. The table records 400,000 or so distinct CDR3 sequences, around 15% of them present only once. A word on this clonotype: What it binds is unknown. Germline is not matched at one junction end, which may reflect a read error.

It was uncontrolled infection, other autoimmune disease, pregnancy or lactation that excluded patients. Together with thyroid ultrasound, orbital computed tomography, serum thyroxine and TRAb, clinical symptoms were used for diagnoses. The V gene is TRBV6-1, the J gene TRBJ2-1; TRBD2 matches 9 bases. The material sequenced was blood. This receptor was obtained from a woman aged 60-75 years with Graves' ophthalmopathy. The CDR3 sequence is CASSELAGSYNEQSF. CDR3 sequence (DNA): TGTGCCAGCAGTGAACTAGCGGGATCCTACAATGAGCAGTCCTTC.